This TCR beta chain was observed in a study of shared clonotypes between healthy human individuals. Study overall: CD8 memory received one plate per donor, CD8 naive two, CD4 memory three and CD4 naive three. Regarding the study as a whole: Clonotype sharing among donors likely depends on sequencing depth.

Of note for this clone: Its antigen is unidentified.

V lost 7 bases, J lost 1 base, and 13 bases lay in between. This CDR3 is 15 amino acids long. The germline gives CDR1 MDHEN, CDR2 SYDVKM. CD45RO-negative cells were positively selected for CCR7, leaving out terminally differentiated effector memory CD45RA+ cells. Donation came from healthy HIV-negative adults that had no recent acute infections or vaccinations. Repertoires were generated with immunoSEQ multiplex PCR, while TCRdb's copy carries only in-frame clones and drops some. The top ten hold 1% to 1.5% of the sample, which has roughly 1,800,000 clones, approximately 95% seen once. The chain has TRBV28 and TRBJ2-2; maybe TRBD1 (7 bases). The receptor was isolated from a man aged 18-30 years in good health. Sequenced sample: naive CD8+ T cells sorted from blood. The DNA of the CDR3 is TGTGCCAGCACCGGAGGGGACAGGAACACCGGGGAGCTGTTTTTT. It is translated as CASTGGDRNTGELFF.